These 8 T cell receptor beta chains came from one sample sequenced in a study of blood T cells in healthy people across ages. The authors ran a second PCR of about 6 to 11 cycles using a sample-barcoded 5' primer and a J-beta primer mix. Via MiXCR, TCRdb re-called the 5' RACE reads, giving one row per CDR3 protein. The sample holds about 1.6 million distinct CDR3 sequences, about 31% seen once. What was sequenced was blood. These receptors were taken from a woman aged 30 to 39 in good health.

Turning to this clonotype: The junction and the germline gene differ at one end; a read error may be behind it. The rearrangement links TRBV2 to TRBJ2-1, with TRBD2 identical over 9 bases. This CDR3 is built from 12 residues. CDR1 and CDR2 from the germline V gene are SNHLY and FYNNEI. CDR3 amino acids: CTSFIRREGTFF. CDR3 nucleotides: TGTACCAGCTTCATTAGGCGGGAGGGCACGTTCTTC. Drawing the rest from reference TRBV2 and TRBJ2-1, the complete variable domain is EPEVTQTPSHQVTQMGQEVILRCVPISNHLYFYWYRQILGQKVEFLVSFYNNEISEKSEIFDDQFSVERPDGSNFTLKIRSTKLEDSAMYFCTSFIRREGTFFGPGTRLTVL.

At least ten counts were recorded for this clonotype. The rearrangement joins TRBV6-2 or TRBV6-3 to TRBJ2-5, with TRBD2 matching over 7 bases. V trimming: 6 bases; J trimming: 3 bases; junction bases outside the gene matches: 10. The germline gives CDR1 MNHEY, CDR2 SVGEGT. The CDR3 spans 15 residues. CDR3 nucleotides: TGTGCCAGCAGCCCGCCCGGGCTAGCGGAAGAGACCCAGTACTTC. This encodes CASSPPGLAEETQYF.

V and J are TRBV20-1 and TRBJ1-5, with no clear D. V lost 3 bases to trimming and J lost 6 bases, with 15 bases between them. The germline gives CDR1 DFQATT, CDR2 SNEGSKA (reference sequence). CDR3 size: 14 residues. The CDR3 nucleotides are TGCAGTGCTAGTGGAGGACCGGTAAGTCAGCCCCAGCATTTT. Translating it yields CSASGGPVSQPQHF.

As for this clonotype: An end of the junction does not agree with germline; a read error may underlie this. V and J are TRBV5-1 and TRBJ2-3; a weak D match, TRBD1 (5 bases). CDR1 is SGHRS and CDR2 is YFSETQ in the germline V gene. The CDR3 spans 15 residues. The CDR3 nucleotides are TGCGCCAGCAGCTTGACGGGTACAAGCACAGGTACGCAGTATTTT. Translating gives CASSLTGTSTGTQYF.

This clonotype came up a few times. CDR3: CATLGAPGANVLTF. The CDR3 nucleotides read TGTGCCACCTTAGGGGCACCAGGGGCCAACGTCCTGACTTTC. The chain links TRBV28 to TRBJ2-6; D perhaps matches TRBD1 (5 bases). CDR1 is MDHEN, CDR2 SYDVKM, per germline. Trimming took off 10 bases at V and 4 bases at J, with 14 bases between the two ends. The CDR3 loop spans 14 amino acids.

This chain joins TRBV9 and TRBJ1-6, with 7 positions matching TRBD1. The ends lost 0 bases at V and 7 bases at J; junction bases unmatched: 1. CDR3 size: 14 residues. Germline CDR1 SGDLS, CDR2 YYNGEE. This CDR3 is CASSVGTGNSPLHF. The CDR3 DNA follows: TGTGCCAGCAGCGTAGGGACAGGAAATTCACCCCTCCACTTT.

Details on this clonotype: One junction end disagrees with the germline gene, perhaps due to a read error. The chain couples TRBV2 to TRBJ1-5, with D perhaps TRBD1 (5 bases). The CDR3 covers 14 residues. Looked up from germline, CDR1 is SNHLY and CDR2 is FYNNEI. CDR3 DNA sequence: TGTGCCTGCAGTCTTGGGGGGTCGGAACAGCCCCAGCATTTT. It codes for CACSLGGSEQPQHF. The whole variable domain, remainder taken from reference TRBV2 and TRBJ1-5, is EPEVTQTPSHQVTQMGQEVILRCVPISNHLYFYWYRQILGQKVEFLVSFYNNEISEKSEIFDDQFSVERPDGSNFTLKIRSTKLEDSAMYFCACSLGGSEQPQHFGDGTRLSIL.

The chain recombines TRBV5-1 with TRBJ2-5; TRBD2 matches 12 bases. The CDR3 length is 17 residues. CDR1 SGHRS and CDR2 YFSETQ come from the germline V gene. The V and J ends lost 4 bases and 4 bases, in that order; junction bases with no gene match: 11. CDR3 sequence (DNA): TGCGCCAGCAGCACCCCTCCTAGCGGGGGGGCCTTAGAGACCCAGTACTTC. It specifies CASSTPPSGGALETQYF.